This T cell receptor beta chain was obtained from a study of shared clonotypes between healthy human individuals. Germline V gives CDR1 LNHDA, CDR2 SQIVND (reference sequence). Trimming at V came to 5 bases and at J to 4 bases, leaving 7 bases not matched to a gene. The CDR3 is 14 amino acids. Original processing methods: Filtering differed because ImmunoSEQ produced junction-only sequences that carried no quality scores. Sequencing was performed with immunoSEQ multiplex PCR; in TCRdb, only in-frame clones are kept and a portion is missing. The D gene and trimming were derived from the DNA, and the V and J assignments and clone size from that table. Among roughly 500,000 clones listed, 60% to 80% were seen once.

This sequence originates from a woman in her thirties or forties in good health. Some clones in this sample may be carry-over from other donors' samples. The chain couples TRBV19 to TRBJ1-2; 7 bases are shared with TRBD1. Material for sequencing was PBMCs. The DNA for the CDR3 is TGTGCCAGTAGTGTCGACAGGGACGGCTATGGCTACACCTTC. Protein: CASSVDRDGYGYTF.